Sequencing of this T cell receptor beta chain was carried out in a study of blood T cell repertoires in COVID-19. This CDR3 contains 16 residues. The germline CDR1 and CDR2 sequences are SGHDT and YYEEEE. The ends were cut back, 4 bases at V and 3 bases at J, with 19 bases in the middle. The repertoire was sequenced with immunoSEQ multiplex PCR; TCRdb's copy has only in-frame clones and lacks some. Found here are roughly 45,000 clones, over 70% of them singletons; the top ten hold around a quarter. Material for sequencing was peripheral blood. The V call is TRBV5-6, the J call TRBJ1-1; D is unresolved. This receptor was identified in a woman between 55 and 75 years old with acute or convalescent COVID-19. Here the CDR3 reads CASSELVGIWDTEAFF. The CDR3 nucleotides read TGTGCCAGCAGCGAACTAGTGGGAATTTGGGACACTGAAGCTTTCTTT.